A single T cell receptor (beta chain) is shown here with its context. This table comes from immunoSEQ multiplex PCR, and its TCRdb copy is limited to in-frame clones, with some not included. The table lists tens of thousands of clones, around 92% of them singletons. After removal of 2 bases from V and 4 bases from J, the junction contained 8 bases not matched to a gene. Germline CDR1 reads KGHSH; CDR2 reads LQKENI. The CDR3 runs to 16 residues. The sample belongs to a study of T cell changes during pregnancy in multiple sclerosis. This sequence originates from a female donor with multiple sclerosis, enrolled in a pregnancy study. The chain is built from TRBV18 and TRBJ1-1, with 9 bases that match TRBD1. Sequences were derived from CD4+ T cells from peripheral blood mononuclear cells, sampled after pregnancy. DNA of the CDR3: TGTGCCAGCTCACCAATCTACAGGGGGCTGGTCACTGAAGCTTTCTTT. The encoded protein is CASSPIYRGLVTEAFF.